This entry lists 28 T cell receptor beta chains sequenced from one sample in a study of T-cell reconstitution after alpha-beta-depleted transplantation in children. The library targeted TCRbeta and was prepared with unique molecular identifiers. Each CDR3 protein gets one entry after TCRdb re-called the PCR reads with MiXCR. The sample lists some 260,000 distinct CDR3 sequences, 24% occurring once. The sample in question was PBMCs, mostly from graft donor cells, obtained 360 days after TCRalphabeta/CD19-depleted stem cell transplant. The source of these receptors is a female patient aged 2-9 years who had a stem cell transplant for congenital amegakaryocytic thrombocytopenia, so the T cells may come from the graft donor.

This clonotype was detected a few times. This chain links TRBV20-1 with TRBJ1-5, with TRBD1 identical over 9 bases. The CDR3 is 17 amino acids. The germline CDR1 and CDR2 sequences are DFQATT and SNEGSKA (reference sequence). V lost 4 bases, J lost 1 base, and 11 bases stayed unmatched. CDR3 coding DNA: TGCAGTGCTACTCCCCTTGGGGGGACAGGGAGCAATCAGCCCCAGCATTTT. This codes for CSATPLGGTGSNQPQHF.

The table lists this clonotype with a count of one. V and J are TRBV10-3 and TRBJ2-6, with D uncertain. The CDR3 is made up of 16 amino acids. Germline values: CDR1 ENHRY, CDR2 SYGVKD. Between the trimmed V and J ends, which lost 0 bases and 0 bases, there was a span of 6 bases. CDR3 sequence (DNA): TGTGCCATCAGTGAGTCGTTGGTCTCTGGGGCCAACGTCCTGACTTTC. Its protein product is CAISESLVSGANVLTF.

This chain connects TRBV29-1 to TRBJ2-5, with 9 bases that match TRBD1. V lost 7 bases to trimming and J lost 5 bases; unmatched junction nucleotides: 11. The CDR3 is made up of 14 amino acids. CDR1 and CDR2 from the germline V gene are SQVTM and ANQGSEA. The DNA of the CDR3 is TGCAGCGCTGGGGGCGGACAGGGGTCCGAGACCCAGTACTTC. Encoded protein: CSAGGGQGSETQYF.

The chain employs TRBV12-3 or TRBV12-4 and TRBJ2-2; D gene uncertain. CDR3 length equals 16 residues. Trimming pared 8 bases from V and 1 base from J, leaving 17 bases between. CDR3 residues: CASLRLFGMNTGELFF. As DNA, the CDR3 is TGTGCCAGCTTACGATTGTTCGGTATGAACACCGGGGAGCTGTTTTTT.

Ten or more counts support this clonotype. The rearrangement links TRBV20-1 to TRBJ1-4; 8 nucleotides line up with TRBD1. The CDR3 runs to 16 residues. Germline V gene data show CDR1 as DFQATT and CDR2 as SNEGSKA (reference sequence). J was trimmed by 2 bases and V by 0 bases; bases with no gene match: 5. The CDR3: CSARDPRQGTNEKLFF. CDR3 DNA sequence: TGCAGTGCTAGAGATCCGCGACAGGGGACTAATGAAAAACTGTTTTTT.

This clonotype was seen many times. This chain links TRBV4-1 with TRBJ1-5, with 7 bases matching TRBD1. V lost 1 base and J lost 5; bases outside the gene matches: 5. The germline V gene has CDR1 MGHRA and CDR2 YSYEKL. The CDR3 contains 15 residues. Written as DNA, the CDR3 is TGCGCCAGCAGCCAAGCTGACAGGGAGTATCAGCCCCAGCATTTT. Its protein is CASSQADREYQPQHF.

In its sample, this clonotype was seen many times. The chain couples TRBV12-3 or TRBV12-4 to TRBJ1-1; 7 bases map to TRBD1. CDR3 size: 13 residues. V shed 10 bases, J shed 8 bases, and the junction held 13 bases outside the gene matches. Here the CDR3 DNA reads TGTGCCACCCTCCGGGACAGAATGTCGGAAGCTTTCTTT. Its translation: CATLRDRMSEAFF.

The genes are TRBV4-3 and TRBJ2-5, with 14 bases fitting TRBD2. The germline V gene encodes CDR1 LGHNA and CDR2 YSLEER. V trimming: 3 bases; J trimming: 4 bases; junction bases outside the gene matches: 7. CDR3 length: 17 amino acids. CDR3: CASSHGTSGSEVETQYF. In nucleotides, the CDR3 is TGCGCCAGCAGCCACGGGACTAGCGGGAGCGAGGTAGAGACCCAGTACTTC.

Many counts were recorded for this clonotype. CDR3 residues: CSVEEGSSSYNEQFF. DNA of the CDR3: TGCAGCGTTGAGGAGGGGTCGAGCTCCTACAATGAGCAGTTCTTC. This rearrangement joins TRBV29-1 to TRBJ2-1; D possibly corresponds to TRBD2 (6 bases). Germline V lookup: CDR1 SQVTM, CDR2 ANQGSEA. Trimming removed 3 bases from V and 0 bases from J, with 12 bases in between. This CDR3 is 15 amino acids long.

V usage is TRBV9 and J usage is TRBJ2-3, with 9 bases lining up with TRBD2. From germline, CDR1 is SGDLS and CDR2 YYNGEE. V shed 7 bases, J shed 3 bases, and the junction held 9 bases outside the gene matches. The CDR3 extends over 15 amino acids. The CDR3: CASGLSGRPTDTQYF. The DNA of the CDR3 is TGTGCCAGCGGTCTAAGCGGGAGGCCTACAGATACGCAGTATTTT.

This chain connects TRBV6-5 to TRBJ2-2; weak D call: TRBD1 (6 bases). Germline V gene lookup returns CDR1 MNHEY and CDR2 SVGAGI. Trimming left V 2 bases short and J 6 bases short, with 13 bases between. This CDR3 spans 15 amino acids. CDR3 in amino acids: CASSYGQKVPGELFF. CDR3 sequence (DNA): TGTGCCAGCAGTTACGGACAGAAGGTTCCCGGGGAGCTGTTTTTT.

This clonotype has ten or more counts. J is TRBJ1-1 and V is TRBV12-3 or TRBV12-4; unclear D gene. The CDR3 loop spans 12 amino acids. Trimming took 5 bases from V and 3 from J, leaving 7 bases between them. CDR3 sequence reads: CASSRGYTEAFF. The CDR3 nucleotides read TGTGCCAGCAGTCGCGGGTACACTGAAGCTTTCTTT.

The chain has TRBV11-2 and TRBJ1-6; D is ambiguous. CDR1 SGHAT and CDR2 FQNNGV come from the germline V gene. V lost 2 bases to trimming and J lost 7 bases, with 0 bases between them. CDR3 length: 11 residues. CDR3 sequence (DNA): TGTGCCAGCAGCTTAAATTCACCCCTCCACTTT. Amino acids: CASSLNSPLHF.

This clonotype was seen a few times. The chain recombines TRBV29-1 with TRBJ2-7, with 8 bases that match TRBD2. The J segment lost 7 bases and the V segment lost 4 bases, leaving 6 bases of the junction unmatched. The germline V gene has CDR1 SQVTM and CDR2 ANQGSEA. There are 12 residues in the CDR3. The CDR3 region has the DNA TGCAGCGTTGTTGGCGGGAGGAGTGAGCAGTACTTC. As protein: CSVVGGRSEQYF.

The chain links TRBV18 to TRBJ2-3; 10 nucleotides line up with TRBD2. This CDR3 has 17 residues. Trimming cost V 2 bases and J 3 bases; bases outside gene matches: 8. The V gene's germline CDR1 is KGHSH and CDR2 LQKENI. As DNA, the CDR3 is TGTGCCAGCTCACCATCTCCTAGCGGGGGTACGACAGATACGCAGTATTTT. The encoded protein is CASSPSPSGGTTDTQYF.

This chain's CDR3 is CASSGRSGTGPSGNQPQHF. In DNA form, the CDR3 reads TGTGCCAGCAGCGGCCGAAGTGGGACAGGTCCTTCGGGCAATCAGCCCCAGCATTTT. V and J are TRBV21-1 and TRBJ1-5; TRBD1 reflects the table's D call only, with no check against the DNA. TRBV21-1 is labeled a pseudogene. This CDR3 has 19 residues.

The V call is TRBV12-3 or TRBV12-4, the J call TRBJ2-7; D is undetermined. Trimming removed 0 bases at V and 7 bases at J, with 7 bases between. The CDR3 contains 12 residues. The CDR3 protein is CASSLALGEQYF. In DNA, the CDR3 is TGTGCCAGCAGTTTAGCCCTCGGGGAGCAGTACTTC.

The chain employs TRBV29-1 and TRBJ1-5; TRBD1 matches 7 bases. The CDR3 has 13 residues. Germline V CDR1 and CDR2: SQVTM, ANQGSEA. Trimming removed 7 bases from V and 3 bases from J; junction bases left unmatched: 6. DNA for the CDR3: TGCAGCGCCGGGCAGGGGGACAATCAGCCCCAGCATTTT. Protein product: CSAGQGDNQPQHF.

This clonotype was counted at least ten times. The rearrangement joins TRBV25-1 to TRBJ2-1, with 10 bases lining up with TRBD2. From germline, CDR1 is MGHDK and CDR2 SYGVNS. The V gene end was trimmed by 4 bases and the J gene end by 0 bases; junction bases not matched to a gene: 0. The CDR3 has 15 amino acids. The CDR3 nucleotides are TGTGCCAGCAGTGTAGCGGGGGGCTCCTACAATGAGCAGTTCTTC. Its protein product is CASSVAGGSYNEQFF. Full variable domain (missing parts from reference TRBV25-1 and TRBJ2-1): EADIYQTPRYLVIGTGKKITLECSQTMGHDKMYWYQQDPGMELHLIHYSYGVNSTEKGDLSSESTVSRIRTEHFPLTLESARPSHTSQYLCASSVAGGSYNEQFFGPGTRLTVL.

The chain recombines TRBV28 with TRBJ2-7, with D maybe TRBD1 (6 bases). Trimming stripped 5 bases from V and 2 bases from J, with 19 bases between. The germline CDR1 and CDR2 sequences are MDHEN and SYDVKM. This CDR3 is 16 amino acids long. Here the CDR3 DNA reads TGTGCCAGCAGTGACTTCGACAGGACCCGAGCCTACGAGCAGTACTTC. Translated, it gives CASSDFDRTRAYEQYF.

This clonotype was seen repeatedly, ten times or more. The CDR3 DNA is TGTGCCAGCAGTCCCCGGGAGCTTAAAGATACGCAGTATTTT. Encoded protein: CASSPRELKDTQYF. This chain uses TRBV12-3 or TRBV12-4 with TRBJ2-3; TRBD2 might be the D (6 bases). The CDR3 spans 14 residues. The V and J ends lost 5 bases and 5 bases respectively, with 14 bases between them.

The chain couples TRBV5-1 to TRBJ1-4, with D unresolved. V lost 0 bases, J lost 4 bases, and 7 bases lay in between. The CDR3 consists of 14 residues. Germline V lookup: CDR1 SGHRS, CDR2 YFSETQ. The chain's CDR3 is CASSLVGINEKLFF. In DNA form, the CDR3 reads TGCGCCAGCAGCTTGGTAGGGATTAATGAAAAACTGTTTTTT.

This clonotype appeared a few times. The chain has TRBV6-2 or TRBV6-3 and TRBJ2-1; a weak D match, TRBD1 (6 bases). V was shortened by 6 bases and J by 4 bases, with 10 bases between the two germline ends. The CDR3 spans 13 residues. Germline V gene data show CDR1 as MNHEY and CDR2 as SVGEGT. The CDR3 DNA reads TGTGCCAGCAGGCGTACAGGGTACAATGAGCAGTTCTTC. This encodes CASRRTGYNEQFF.

This clonotype appeared a few times. The chain employs TRBV20-1 and TRBJ2-1; TRBD2 aligns across 13 bases. Trimming took 6 bases from V and 7 from J; bases not matched to a gene: 9. CDR1 is DFQATT, CDR2 SNEGSKA, per germline (reference sequence). This CDR3 comprises 15 residues. The CDR3 nucleotides are TGCAGTGCGGCCGGGACTAGCGGGATGAATAATGAGCAGTTCTTC. It yields the protein CSAAGTSGMNNEQFF.

This rearrangement joins TRBV6-5 to TRBJ2-4, with 10 bases matching TRBD1. The CDR3 is 15 residues long. CDR1 is MNHEY, CDR2 SVGAGI, per germline. V trimming: 2 bases; J trimming: 9 bases; junction bases outside the gene matches: 7. CDR3 DNA sequence: TGTGCCAGCAGTTACCCGGACAGGGGGAAAGGCATTCAGTACTTC. This codes for CASSYPDRGKGIQYF.

This clonotype was seen more than once but under ten times. The CDR3 DNA reads TGTGCCAGCAGCTTAGCGGGCTATGAGCAGTTCTTC. Amino acids: CASSLAGYEQFF. V and J are TRBV7-6 and TRBJ2-1; no definite D call. This CDR3 comprises 12 residues. Germline V gene lookup returns CDR1 SGHVS and CDR2 FNYEAQ. Between the trimmed V and J ends, which lost 0 bases and 8 bases, there was a span of 5 bases.

This clonotype was seen more than once but under ten times. The CDR3 DNA is TGCGCCAGCAGCCAAGATCTAGAGGGTAGGAACCCCTACGAGCAGTACTTC. As protein: CASSQDLEGRNPYEQYF. J is TRBJ2-7 and V is TRBV4-3; TRBD2 is a possible D gene (5 bases). The CDR3 loop spans 17 amino acids. Germline CDR1 and CDR2: LGHNA and YSLEER. V gave up 0 bases and J gave up 2 bases, with 17 bases separating them.

This clonotype was seen a handful of times. V and J are TRBV28 and TRBJ2-2; D is possibly TRBD2 (6 bases). CDR1 is MDHEN and CDR2 is SYDVKM in the germline V gene. CDR3 length equals 14 residues. The V and J ends lost 7 bases and 7 bases respectively, with 16 bases between them. CDR3 in DNA: TGTGCCAGCATGTGGGGGGAAAAGAACGGGGAGCTGTTTTTT. Protein product: CASMWGEKNGELFF.